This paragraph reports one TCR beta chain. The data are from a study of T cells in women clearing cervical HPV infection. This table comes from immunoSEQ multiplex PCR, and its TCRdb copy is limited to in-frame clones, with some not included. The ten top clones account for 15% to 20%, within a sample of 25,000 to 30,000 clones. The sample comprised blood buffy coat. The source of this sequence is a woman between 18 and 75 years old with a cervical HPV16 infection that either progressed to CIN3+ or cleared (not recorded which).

CDR3 bases read: TGTGCCAGCAGCCAAACTAGCGGGCGGGTCACCGGGGAG. Translating gives CASSQTSGRVTGE. The full CDR3 is CASSQTSGRVTGELFF. V usage is TRBV4-2 and J usage is TRBJ2-2, with TRBD2 identical over 9 bases. The CDR3 extends 3 residues past the end of the read, so its final part is completed from the germline J gene. CDR3 length: 16 residues. CDR1 and CDR2 (germline): LGHNA, YNFKEQ. V lost 2 bases to trimming and J lost 4 bases; unmatched junction nucleotides: 5.